The present T cell receptor beta chain was sequenced within a study of CXCR3-negative and CXCR3-positive naive CD8 T cells. Regarding the study as a whole: PBMCs showed partially decreased CXCR3 expression after cryopreservation, and most assays used fresh PBMCs. Naive cells positive for CXCR3 carried more hydrophobic TRB CDR3s than CXCR3-negative ones.

cDNA libraries for TRB were generated by 5' RACE incorporating UMI labels. TCRdb re-called the 5' RACE reads, yielding one record per CDR3 amino acid sequence without DNA. The sample table sets out under 75,000 distinct CDR3 sequences. This CDR3 comprises 15 residues. Germline CDR1 reads ENHRY; CDR2 reads SYGVKD. Remarks on this clonotype: Antigen unknown.

The material sequenced was naive CXCR3- CD8+ T cells from blood. Subset denoted: CD45RO-CCR7+CD27+CD95- naive CD8+ T cells lacking CXCR3 (TNR3-). This TCR was recovered from a human donor in good health. Some clones in this sample may be carry-over from other donors' samples. The chain carries TRBV10-3 and TRBJ2-2; no DNA is available, so the TRBD2 call from TCRdb remains unchecked. The CDR3 protein is CAISLPDLNTGELFF.